This paragraph covers one T cell receptor (beta chain) sequence. Its antigen remains unknown. V gave up 3 bases and J gave up 6 bases; unmatched junction bases: 17. This CDR3 is built from 19 residues. The germline gives CDR1 SGHAT, CDR2 FQNNGV. These data are taken from a study of response to subunit inactivated influenza vaccine. Findings and caveats of the study: Authors suggested each seasonal flu vaccination may recruit only limited numbers of new T cells.

TCRdb re-called the RT-PCR reads through MiXCR, storing one row per CDR3 protein. The table has 500,000 to 600,000 distinct CDR3 sequences, approximately 15% seen once. The sequenced sample was PBMCs from blood, obtained less than 13 days after vaccination. This rearrangement joins TRBV11-2 to TRBJ2-3; TRBD2 matches at 11 bases. The sequence derives from a man aged 50 or older who received an inactivated influenza vaccine. The CDR3, as DNA: TGTGCCAGCAGCTTTTTAGGGGCTAGCGGGAGGAAGAAATTGGATACGCAGTATTTT. Protein sequence: CASSFLGASGRKKLDTQYF.